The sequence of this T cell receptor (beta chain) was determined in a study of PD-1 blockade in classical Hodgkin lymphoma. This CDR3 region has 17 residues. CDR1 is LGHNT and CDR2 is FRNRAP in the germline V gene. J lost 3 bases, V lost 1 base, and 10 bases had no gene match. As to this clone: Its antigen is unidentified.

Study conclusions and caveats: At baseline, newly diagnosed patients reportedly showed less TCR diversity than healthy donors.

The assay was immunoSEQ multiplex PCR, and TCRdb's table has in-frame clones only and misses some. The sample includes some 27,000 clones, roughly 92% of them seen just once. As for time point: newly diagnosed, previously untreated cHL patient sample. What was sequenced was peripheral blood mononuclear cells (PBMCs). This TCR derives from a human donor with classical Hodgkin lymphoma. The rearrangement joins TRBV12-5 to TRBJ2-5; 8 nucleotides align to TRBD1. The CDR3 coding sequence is TGTGCTAGTGGTTTGGGACAGGGGTTCCCATCGGAAGAGACCCAGTACTTC. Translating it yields CASGLGQGFPSEETQYF.